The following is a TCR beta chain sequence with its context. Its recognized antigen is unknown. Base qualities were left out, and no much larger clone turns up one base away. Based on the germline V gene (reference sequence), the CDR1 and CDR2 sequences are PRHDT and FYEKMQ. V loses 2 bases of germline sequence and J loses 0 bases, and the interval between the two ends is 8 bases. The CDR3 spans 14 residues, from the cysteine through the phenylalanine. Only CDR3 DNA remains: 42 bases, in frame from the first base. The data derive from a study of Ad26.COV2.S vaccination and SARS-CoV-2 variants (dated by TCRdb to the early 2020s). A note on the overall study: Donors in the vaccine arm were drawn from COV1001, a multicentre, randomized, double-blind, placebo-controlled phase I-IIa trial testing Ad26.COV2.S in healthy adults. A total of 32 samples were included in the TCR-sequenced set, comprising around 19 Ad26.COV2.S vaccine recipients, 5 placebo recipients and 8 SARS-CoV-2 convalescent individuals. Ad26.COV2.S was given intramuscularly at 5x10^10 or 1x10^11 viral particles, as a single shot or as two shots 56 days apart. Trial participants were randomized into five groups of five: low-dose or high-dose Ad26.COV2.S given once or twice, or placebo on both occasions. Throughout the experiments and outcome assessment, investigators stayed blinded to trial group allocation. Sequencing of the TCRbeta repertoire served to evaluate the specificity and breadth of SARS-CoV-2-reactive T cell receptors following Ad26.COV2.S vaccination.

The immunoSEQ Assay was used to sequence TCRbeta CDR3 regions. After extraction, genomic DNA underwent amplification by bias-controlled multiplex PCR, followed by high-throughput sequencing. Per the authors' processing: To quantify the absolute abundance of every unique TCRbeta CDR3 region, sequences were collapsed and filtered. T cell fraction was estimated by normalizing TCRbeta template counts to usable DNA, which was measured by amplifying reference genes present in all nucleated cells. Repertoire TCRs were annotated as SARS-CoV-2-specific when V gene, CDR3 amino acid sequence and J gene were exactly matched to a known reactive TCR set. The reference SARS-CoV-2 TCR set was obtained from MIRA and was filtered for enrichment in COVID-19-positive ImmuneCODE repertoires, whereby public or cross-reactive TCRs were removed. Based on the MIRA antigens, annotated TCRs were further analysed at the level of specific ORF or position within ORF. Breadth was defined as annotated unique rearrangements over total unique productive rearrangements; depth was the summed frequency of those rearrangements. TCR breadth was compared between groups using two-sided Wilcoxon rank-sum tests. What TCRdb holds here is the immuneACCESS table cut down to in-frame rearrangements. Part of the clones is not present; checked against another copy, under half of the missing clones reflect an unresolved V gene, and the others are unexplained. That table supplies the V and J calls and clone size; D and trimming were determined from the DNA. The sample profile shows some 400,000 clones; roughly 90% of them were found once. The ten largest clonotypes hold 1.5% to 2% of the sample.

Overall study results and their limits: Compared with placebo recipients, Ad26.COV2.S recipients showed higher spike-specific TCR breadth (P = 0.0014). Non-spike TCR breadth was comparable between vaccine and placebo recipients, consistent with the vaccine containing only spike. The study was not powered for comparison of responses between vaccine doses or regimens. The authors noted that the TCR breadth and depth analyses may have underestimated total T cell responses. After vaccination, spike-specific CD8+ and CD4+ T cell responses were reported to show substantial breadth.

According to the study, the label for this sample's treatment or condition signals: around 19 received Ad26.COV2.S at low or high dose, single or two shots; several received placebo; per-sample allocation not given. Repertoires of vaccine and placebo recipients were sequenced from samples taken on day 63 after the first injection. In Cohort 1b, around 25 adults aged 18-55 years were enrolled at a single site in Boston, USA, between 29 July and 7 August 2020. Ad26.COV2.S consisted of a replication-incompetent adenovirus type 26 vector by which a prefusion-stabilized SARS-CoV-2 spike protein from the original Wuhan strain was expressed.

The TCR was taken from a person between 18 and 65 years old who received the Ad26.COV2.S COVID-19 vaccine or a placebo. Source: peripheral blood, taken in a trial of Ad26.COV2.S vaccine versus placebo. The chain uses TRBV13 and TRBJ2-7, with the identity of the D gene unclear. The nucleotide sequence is TGTGCCAGCAGCTTAAGGCACCTCTCCTACGAGCAGTACTTC. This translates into CASSLRHLSYEQYF. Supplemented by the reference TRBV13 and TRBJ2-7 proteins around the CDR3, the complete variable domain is AAGVIQSPRHLIKEKRETATLKCYPIPRHDTVYWYQQGPGQDPQFLISFYEKMQSDKGSIPDRFSAQQFSDYHSELNMSSLELGDSALYFCASSLRHLSYEQYFGPGTRLTVT.